These 12 T cell receptor beta chains originate from one sample sequenced in a study of graft-versus-host responses after intestinal transplantation. Profiling relied on immunoSEQ multiplex PCR, and the TCRdb table lists in-frame clones only, not all of them. Of 60,000 to 70,000 clones in the sample, 89% were seen once. Processing released intraepithelial and lamina propria lymphocytes from the graft tissue. The input for sequencing was ileum tissue, taken roughly 390 days after transplant. These receptors were obtained from a human patient who received an intestinal transplant, so some T cells may come from the graft donor.

This rearrangement joins TRBV6-5 to TRBJ1-2; D is possibly TRBD1 (5 bases). V lost 6 bases, J lost 0 bases, and 14 bases lay in between. The CDR3 has 15 amino acids. Per the germline V gene, CDR1 is MNHEY and CDR2 is SVGAGI. CDR3 sequence: CASRSRVGANYGYTF. In nucleotides, the CDR3 is TGTGCCAGCAGATCTAGGGTGGGGGCTAACTATGGCTACACCTTC.

The chain is built from TRBV5-1 and TRBJ1-1; 9 nucleotides match TRBD1. V shed 5 bases and J 5 bases; nucleotides not matched to a gene: 4. The CDR3 is 13 residues long. CDR1 SGHRS and CDR2 YFSETQ come from the germline V gene. This CDR3 reads CASRMTGGTEAFF. CDR3 coding DNA: TGCGCCAGCAGGATGACAGGGGGGACTGAAGCTTTCTTT.

This chain joins TRBV9 and TRBJ2-3, with D unclear. The CDR3 length is 15 residues. V lost 4 bases, J lost 2 bases, and 14 bases lay in between. The germline V gene encodes CDR1 SGDLS and CDR2 YYNGEE. CDR3 sequence reads: CASSLQSVDTDTQYF. In DNA form, the CDR3 reads TGTGCCAGCAGCCTCCAGAGTGTTGACACAGATACGCAGTATTTT.

The chain combines TRBV4-1 with TRBJ1-1, with D unclear. Germline-derived CDR1 and CDR2 are MGHRA and YSYEKL. This CDR3 has 16 amino acids. Trimming cost V 1 base and J 0 bases, with 12 bases left between them. CDR3 residues: CASSQVDTAVNTEAFF. The DNA of the CDR3 is TGCGCCAGCAGCCAAGTTGATACAGCCGTGAACACTGAAGCTTTCTTT.

The genes are TRBV30 and TRBJ2-7; D unresolved. Trimming cost V 0 bases and J 3 bases, with 15 bases left between them. The germline V gene encodes CDR1 GTSNPN and CDR2 SVGIG (reference sequence). CDR3 length: 15 amino acids. CDR3 nucleotide sequence: TGTGCCTGGAGTGTACTGGTACAGTACGGCTACGAGCAGTACTTC. Amino acid sequence: CAWSVLVQYGYEQYF. Using reference TRBV30 and TRBJ2-7 for the parts outside the CDR3, the full variable domain is SQTIHQWPATLVQPVGSPLSLECTVEGTSNPNLYWYRQAAGRGLQLLFYSVGIGQISSEVPQNLSASRPQDRQFILSSKKLLLSDSGFYLCAWSVLVQYGYEQYFGPGTRLTVT.

The genes are TRBV6-5 and TRBJ1-4, with D maybe TRBD1 (6 bases). Germline CDR1 is MNHEY and CDR2 is SVGAGI. The CDR3 runs 13 residues. Trimming shortened V by 6 bases and J by 7 bases, and 12 bases separated the two germline ends. DNA for the CDR3: TGTGCCAGCAGACAGGGATCGGGTGAAAAACTGTTTTTT. Translated: CASRQGSGEKLFF.

This clone was seen just once. The V call is TRBV29-1, the J call TRBJ1-1; 7 positions agree with TRBD1. V was clipped by 0 bases and J by 3 bases; unmatched bases: 10. This CDR3 has 16 residues. Germline V CDR1 and CDR2: SQVTM, ANQGSEA. The CDR3 bases are TGCAGCGTTGAAGATGGGAAGACAGGGCTGGACACTGAAGCTTTCTTT. As protein: CSVEDGKTGLDTEAFF.

The V and J genes are TRBV6-5 and TRBJ1-3, with D hard to call. The CDR3 runs to 14 residues. CDR1 is MNHEY and CDR2 is SVGAGI in the germline V gene. V was trimmed by 0 bases and J by 2 bases, leaving 5 bases between them. CDR3 sequence reads: CASSYSMTGNTIYF. The CDR3 DNA is TGTGCCAGCAGTTACTCTATGACTGGAAACACCATATATTTT.

The chain has TRBV7-3 and TRBJ2-2; 12 positions match TRBD2. Per the germline V gene, CDR1 is SGHTA and CDR2 is FQGTGA. The length of the CDR3 is 17 residues. With 5 bases clipped from V and 6 bases from J, the junction kept 10 bases outside the gene matches. The CDR3 is CASSATTSGRFAGELFF. The CDR3 DNA reads as TGTGCCAGCAGCGCCACAACTAGCGGGAGGTTCGCCGGGGAGCTGTTTTTT.

The chain combines TRBV5-5 with TRBJ2-3; 8 nucleotides align to TRBD2. V shed 4 bases, J shed 5 bases, and the junction held 9 bases outside the gene matches. The CDR3 totals 15 residues. The germline gives CDR1 SGHKS, CDR2 YYEKEE (reference sequence). The CDR3 DNA reads TGTGCCAGCAGCCCGCGGCGGGGGGTTAGAGATACGCAGTATTTT. Translated, it gives CASSPRRGVRDTQYF.

This clone was picked up one time. V gene TRBV4-1 combines with J gene TRBJ1-1; perhaps TRBD1 as D (5 bases). CDR3 length equals 18 residues. V gave up 0 bases and J gave up 0 bases, with 17 bases separating them. CDR1 and CDR2 from the germline V gene are MGHRA and YSYEKL. Here the CDR3 DNA reads TGCGCCAGCAGCCAAGATCAACAGGCCGCACTCATGAACACTGAAGCTTTCTTT. Amino acid sequence: CASSQDQQAALMNTEAFF.

V gene TRBV6-5 combines with J gene TRBJ1-5; D is uncertain. The germline V and J ends were trimmed by 6 bases and 0 bases, with 9 bases remaining between them. CDR3 length: 14 residues. Germline V gene data show CDR1 as MNHEY and CDR2 as SVGAGI. The CDR3 sequence: CASRGSYSNQPQHF. In DNA form, the CDR3 reads TGTGCCAGCAGAGGCAGCTATAGCAATCAGCCCCAGCATTTT.